Shown below are 18 T cell receptor beta chains from a single sample sequenced in a study of blood T cell repertoires in COVID-19. Profiling relied on immunoSEQ multiplex PCR, and the TCRdb table lists in-frame clones only, not all of them. The sample includes under 350,000 clones, about 89% of them seen just once. The material sequenced was peripheral blood. Receptors were obtained from a man between 40 and 49 years old with acute or convalescent COVID-19.

This clone has only a few counts. The chain recombines TRBV5-1 with TRBJ2-2; possible D gene TRBD1, 6 bases. Germline V gene data show CDR1 as SGHRS and CDR2 as YFSETQ. Trimming took off 0 bases at V and 1 base at J, with 7 bases between the two ends. The CDR3 totals 15 residues. CDR3 sequence: CASSLDRVNTGELFF. The CDR3 coding sequence is TGCGCCAGCAGCTTGGACAGGGTGAACACCGGGGAGCTGTTTTTT.

This clone showed up just a few times. The chain has TRBV4-1 and TRBJ2-3, with a possible D match to TRBD2 (6 bases). V gave up 4 bases and J gave up 2 bases, with 13 bases separating them. The CDR3 contains 15 residues. Germline V CDR1 and CDR2: MGHRA, YSYEKL. The CDR3 spells CASSLREDPTDTQYF. Written as DNA, the CDR3 is TGCGCCAGCAGCCTAAGGGAGGACCCCACAGATACGCAGTATTTT.

The gene calls are TRBV7-2 and TRBJ1-1, with 7 positions matching TRBD1. The CDR3 loop spans 12 amino acids. CDR1 and CDR2 (germline): SGHTA, FQGNSA. The V and J ends lost 4 bases and 9 bases, in that order; junction bases with no gene match: 5. The DNA for the CDR3 is TGTGCCAGCAGCTCGACGACAGGGAAAGCTTTCTTT. Amino acid sequence: CASSSTTGKAFF.

V is TRBV11-3 and J is TRBJ2-2; 8 bases map to TRBD2. Germline assignment: CDR1 SGHNT and CDR2 YENEEA. CDR3 length equals 15 residues. V gave up 5 bases and J gave up 5 bases; unmatched junction bases: 7. The CDR3 DNA follows: TGTGCCAGCAGCCCAGGACTAGCTGGGACCGGGGAGCTGTTTTTT. Translated, it gives CASSPGLAGTGELFF.

This chain joins TRBV6-5 and TRBJ2-7; 10 bases are shared with TRBD1. V lost 7 bases, J lost 4 bases, and 4 bases stayed unmatched. Germline-derived CDR1 and CDR2 are MNHEY and SVGAGI. The CDR3 is made up of 13 amino acids. CDR3: CASIPGQGYEQYF. The CDR3 nucleotides are TGTGCCAGCATTCCGGGACAGGGGTACGAGCAGTACTTC.

In this sample, this clone turned up once. This chain links TRBV6-4 with TRBJ1-2, with 7 bases aligning to TRBD1. Germline V lookup: CDR1 MRHNA, CDR2 SNTAGT. There are 16 residues in the CDR3. Trimming at V came to 2 bases and at J to 3 bases, leaving 9 bases not matched to a gene. As DNA, the CDR3 is TGTGCCAGCAGTGACGTCCCGGGACAGCCTTACTATGGCTACACCTTC. This sequence encodes CASSDVPGQPYYGYTF.

V gene TRBV7-3 combines with J gene TRBJ2-7; a weak D match, TRBD1 (5 bases). CDR3 length: 13 amino acids. V lost 2 bases and J lost 5, with 10 bases in between. Germline V gene data show CDR1 as SGHTA and CDR2 as FQGTGA. This CDR3 is CASSLGRGNEQYF. The CDR3 coding sequence is TGTGCCAGCAGCTTAGGTAGGGGAAACGAGCAGTACTTC.

This chain connects TRBV24-1 to TRBJ2-2; D possibly corresponds to TRBD2 (6 bases). The V end was cut by 7 bases, the J end by 6 bases, with 14 bases between. The V gene's germline CDR1 is KGHDR and CDR2 SFDVKD. The CDR3 length is 14 residues. The CDR3 nucleotides are TGTGCCACCAGGTCGACGGGGGAAGCCGGGGAGCTGTTTTTT. Translated: CATRSTGEAGELFF.

The chain employs TRBV5-1 and TRBJ2-7; 7 nucleotides line up with TRBD1. The germline V gene encodes CDR1 SGHRS and CDR2 YFSETQ. This CDR3 spans 16 amino acids. The V gene end was trimmed by 0 bases and the J gene end by 7 bases; junction bases not matched to a gene: 13. The CDR3 protein is CASSLVGTVTLGEQYF. DNA for the CDR3: TGCGCCAGCAGCTTGGTAGGGACAGTTACCCTCGGGGAGCAGTACTTC. The entire variable domain, with the rest obtained from reference TRBV5-1 and TRBJ2-7, is as follows: KAGVTQTPRYLIKTRGQQVTLSCSPISGHRSVSWYQQTPGQGLQFLFEYFSETQRNKGNFPGRFSGRQFSNSRSEMNVSTLELGDSALYLCASSLVGTVTLGEQYFGPGTRLTVT.

The chain combines TRBV28 with TRBJ2-7; the D gene is possibly TRBD2 (7 bases). The V gene's germline CDR1 is MDHEN and CDR2 SYDVKM. The CDR3 consists of 15 residues. The V end was cut by 3 bases, the J end by 3 bases, with 15 bases between. The CDR3 nucleotides read TGTGCCAGCAGTTTTGGGGGGGCCTATCGCTACGAGCAGTACTTC. Its translation: CASSFGGAYRYEQYF.

V gene TRBV2 combines with J gene TRBJ2-3; D possibly corresponds to TRBD2 (7 bases). The CDR3 has 15 amino acids. Germline-derived CDR1 and CDR2 are SNHLY and FYNNEI. V was shortened by 0 bases and J by 3 bases, with 10 bases between the two germline ends. The CDR3 region is CASSEAGGRTDTQYF. For the CDR3, the DNA is TGTGCCAGCAGTGAAGCGGGGGGGCGTACAGATACGCAGTATTTT.

The V call is TRBV2, the J call TRBJ2-2; 8 nucleotides align to TRBD1. The CDR3 is made up of 15 amino acids. The germline V gene encodes CDR1 SNHLY and CDR2 FYNNEI. V gave up 5 bases and J gave up 5 bases; unmatched junction bases: 7. CDR3 nucleotides: TGTGCCAGCAGTAAAGACAGGGGATGGACCGGGGAGCTGTTTTTT. Translating it yields CASSKDRGWTGELFF. The full variable domain, completed using reference TRBV2 and TRBJ2-2, is EPEVTQTPSHQVTQMGQEVILRCVPISNHLYFYWYRQILGQKVEFLVSFYNNEISEKSEIFDDQFSVERPDGSNFTLKIRSTKLEDSAMYFCASSKDRGWTGELFFGEGSRLTVL.

This chain links TRBV24-1 with TRBJ2-2; 11 nucleotides agree with TRBD1. The CDR3 spans 16 residues. The V segment lost 3 bases and the J segment 4 bases; nucleotides outside the gene matches: 3. CDR1 KGHDR and CDR2 SFDVKD come from the germline V gene. The CDR3 reads CATSDAGTGGTGELFF. CDR3 DNA: TGTGCCACCAGTGATGCCGGGACAGGGGGCACCGGGGAGCTGTTTTTT.

The rearrangement links TRBV7-9 to TRBJ1-3, with TRBD1 as a possible D gene (6 bases). The germline V gene has CDR1 SEHNR and CDR2 FQNEAQ (reference sequence). CDR3 length: 16 amino acids. With 1 base removed from V and 4 bases from J, the gap between germline ends came to 14 bases. This chain's CDR3 is CASSLVGAGTGNTIYF. CDR3 in DNA: TGTGCCAGCAGCTTAGTGGGGGCTGGTACCGGAAACACCATATATTTT.

This clone was counted once. This chain links TRBV29-1 with TRBJ2-1, with D tentatively TRBD2 (6 bases). The CDR3 is 15 amino acids. V shed 7 bases and J shed 4 bases, with 20 bases lying between them. The germline CDR1 and CDR2 sequences are SQVTM and ANQGSEA. DNA of the CDR3: TGCAGCGCTGGGACTGATCCGACCCTATACAATGAGCAGTTCTTC. Amino acid sequence: CSAGTDPTLYNEQFF.

J is TRBJ2-7 and V is TRBV6-5, with D uncertain. Germline values: CDR1 MNHEY, CDR2 SVGAGI. Trimming stripped 7 bases from V and 5 bases from J, with 9 bases between. The CDR3 totals 11 residues. The CDR3 DNA follows: TGTGCCAGCATATGGCAGGACGAGCAGTACTTC. Translated: CASIWQDEQYF.

For this clone: Other DNA sequences of this sample code for an identical CDR3. The chain links TRBV24-1 to TRBJ1-5; unclear D gene. The CDR3 sequence is 13 residues long. Trimming took 4 bases from V and 2 from J, leaving 5 bases between them. Germline V gives CDR1 KGHDR, CDR2 SFDVKD. The CDR3 DNA is TGTGCCACCAGTGAGCAGGGCAATCAGCCCCAGCATTTT. It is translated as CATSEQGNQPQHF.

This clone was detected a few times. The rearrangement joins TRBV2 to TRBJ2-7; 10 bases line up with TRBD1. The J segment lost 5 bases and the V segment lost 5 bases, leaving 6 bases of the junction unmatched. CDR1 is SNHLY and CDR2 is FYNNEI in the germline V gene. The CDR3 has 14 residues. The CDR3 region is CASSKGQGRDEQYF. The CDR3 DNA follows: TGTGCCAGCAGTAAGGGACAGGGGAGGGACGAGCAGTACTTC.